The 21 T cell receptor beta chains below come from one sample, sequenced in a study of T cells in localized non-small cell lung cancer (TCRdb year 2020). Library creation used the immunoSEQ multiplex PCR assay. This immuneACCESS table, as held by TCRdb, lists in-frame sequences with V and J called but not all clones. Of the missing ones, under half trace to an unresolved V gene in checked studies; the others have no known cause. A total of thousands of clones appear in this sample, almost 30% of them only once. The biggest ten clones account for 14% of the sample. The source was lung tumor tissue, collected before any cancer treatment. The receptors were gathered from a woman aged 40-70 years with stage III lung adenocarcinoma.

This chain uses TRBV30 with TRBJ2-3; D is unclear. Germline CDR1 reads GTSNPN; CDR2 reads SVGIG (reference sequence). V was trimmed by 0 bases and J by 2 bases, leaving 12 bases between them. The CDR3 length is 15 residues. In DNA form, the CDR3 reads TGTGCCTGGAGTGTACCCAAACAATTCACAGATACGCAGTATTTT. Residues: CAWSVPKQFTDTQYF.

By share of the sample, this clone is medium-sized. This sequence joins TRBV11-3 and TRBJ2-3, with 8 bases that match TRBD1. Trimming at V came to 2 bases and at J to 4 bases, leaving 5 bases not matched to a gene. Germline V gene data show CDR1 as SGHNT and CDR2 as YENEEA. The CDR3 has 15 amino acids. For the CDR3, the DNA is TGTGCCAGCAGCTTACCGGCAGGGGGCCCAGATACGCAGTATTTT. It specifies CASSLPAGGPDTQYF.

V usage is TRBV18 and J usage is TRBJ2-5, with a possible D match to TRBD1 (5 bases). CDR1 KGHSH and CDR2 LQKENI come from the germline V gene. This CDR3 spans 15 amino acids. The V end was cut by 3 bases, the J end by 2 bases, with 13 bases between. This CDR3 is CASSPSGMRQETQYF. Written as DNA, the CDR3 is TGTGCCAGCTCACCGTCAGGGATGAGGCAAGAGACCCAGTACTTC.

The rearrangement joins TRBV19 to TRBJ1-2; unclear D gene. Germline CDR1 LNHDA, CDR2 SQIVND (reference sequence). Trimming shortened V by 3 bases and J by 6 bases, and 11 bases separated the two germline ends. The CDR3 contains 13 residues. For the CDR3, the DNA is TGTGCCAGTAGTATCCTTGGGGTAAATGGCTACACCTTC. Residues: CASSILGVNGYTF.

The gene calls are TRBV25-1 and TRBJ1-3; D is ambiguous. This CDR3 is 15 amino acids long. Trimming stripped 1 base from V and 0 bases from J, with 7 bases between. In germline, CDR1 is MGHDK, CDR2 SYGVNS. CDR3 region: CASSESRGSGNTIYF. The CDR3 region has the DNA TGTGCCAGCAGTGAATCCCGAGGCTCTGGAAACACCATATATTTT.

CDR3 in amino acids: CASSLGSSSNEQFF. As DNA, the CDR3 is TGCGCCAGCAGCTTGGGGAGTAGTTCCAATGAGCAGTTCTTC. This chain links TRBV5-1 with TRBJ2-1, with D unresolved. CDR3 length: 14 residues. Germline lookup yields CDR1 SGHRS and CDR2 YFSETQ. Between the trimmed V and J ends, which lost 0 bases and 6 bases, there was a span of 10 bases.

CDR3 protein: CASSPRGGVNEQFF. CDR3 DNA sequence: TGTGCCAGCAGCCCTCGGGGGGGCGTAAATGAGCAGTTCTTC. V gene TRBV11-3 combines with J gene TRBJ2-1; 8 bases align to TRBD2. The CDR3 contains 14 residues. V lost 5 bases, J lost 7 bases, and 7 bases stayed unmatched. The germline gives CDR1 SGHNT, CDR2 YENEEA.

This sequence joins TRBV5-1 and TRBJ1-1, with TRBD1 identical over 7 bases. The CDR3 has 14 amino acids. V trimming: 3 bases; J trimming: 4 bases; junction bases outside the gene matches: 6. The germline gives CDR1 SGHRS, CDR2 YFSETQ. The CDR3 spells CASSYDREATEAFF. CDR3 bases: TGCGCCAGCAGCTACGACAGGGAGGCCACTGAAGCTTTCTTT.

This clone came up a few times. The chain couples TRBV6-8 to TRBJ1-1; D is perhaps TRBD1 (6 bases). V was clipped by 6 bases and J by 0 bases, with 17 bases between them. The CDR3 has 16 residues. The germline gives CDR1 MNHGY, CDR2 SAAAGT. The CDR3 loop is CASSLQPTGLNTEAFF. Here the CDR3 DNA reads TGTGCCAGCAGCCTGCAACCGACAGGATTGAACACTGAAGCTTTCTTT.

The chain recombines TRBV9 with TRBJ2-7, with no clear D. Per the germline V gene, CDR1 is SGDLS and CDR2 is YYNGEE. Trimming cost V 6 bases and J 3 bases, with 19 bases left between them. This CDR3 region has 15 residues. This chain's CDR3 is CASNLRALINYEQYF. For the CDR3, the DNA is TGTGCCAGCAACCTCCGGGCCCTAATCAACTACGAGCAGTACTTC.

This chain joins TRBV18 and TRBJ1-5, with TRBD1 matching over 9 bases. The CDR3 contains 16 residues. V was clipped by 3 bases and J by 3 bases; unmatched bases: 6. The germline V gene encodes CDR1 KGHSH and CDR2 LQKENI. This CDR3 is CASSPGTGRNNQPQHF. CDR3 DNA sequence: TGTGCCAGCTCACCGGGGACAGGGAGGAACAATCAGCCCCAGCATTTT. The entire variable domain, with the rest obtained from reference TRBV18 and TRBJ1-5, is as follows: NAGVMQNPRHLVRRRGQEARLRCSPMKGHSHVYWYRQLPEEGLKFMVYLQKENIIDESGMPKERFSAEFPKEGPSILRIQQVVRGDSAAYFCASSPGTGRNNQPQHFGDGTRLSIL.

This rearrangement joins TRBV6-8 to TRBJ1-1; TRBD1 is a possible D gene (5 bases). Germline V lookup: CDR1 MNHGY, CDR2 SAAAGT. The CDR3 spans 14 residues. V was clipped by 0 bases and J by 7 bases, with 12 bases between them. In nucleotides, the CDR3 is TGTGCCAGCAGTTACTCGACAGCGCGGAGTGAAGCTTTCTTT. It is translated as CASSYSTARSEAFF.

This clone was picked up a small number of times. V usage is TRBV6-8 and J usage is TRBJ2-1, with TRBD2 matching 15 bases. Germline V gives CDR1 MNHGY, CDR2 SAAAGT. The CDR3 is made up of 16 amino acids. V lost 5 bases and J lost 11; bases outside the gene matches: 10. CDR3 sequence (DNA): TGTGCCAGCAGTAGGACTAGCGGGAGGGTCTACAACAAGCAGTTCTTC. It specifies CASSRTSGRVYNKQFF.

Written as DNA, the CDR3 is TGTGCCAGCAGTTCCCCCTACACTGAAGCTTTCTTT. This codes for CASSSPYTEAFF. V is TRBV2 and J is TRBJ1-1; D is unresolved. Trimming left V 5 bases short and J 3 bases short, with 7 bases between. Looked up from germline, CDR1 is SNHLY and CDR2 is FYNNEI. The CDR3 covers 12 residues.

This clone was seen more than once but under ten times. The CDR3 region is CASSLEGLAGSPYNEQFF. CDR3 sequence (DNA): TGTGCCAGCAGCTTAGAGGGACTAGCGGGAAGCCCCTACAATGAGCAGTTCTTC. V is TRBV11-3 and J is TRBJ2-1, with 13 bases matching TRBD2. The V gene end was trimmed by 0 bases and the J gene end by 2 bases; junction bases not matched to a gene: 4. The CDR3 length is 18 residues. Germline assignment: CDR1 SGHNT and CDR2 YENEEA.

This chain uses TRBV11-3 with TRBJ2-7; TRBD1 matches at 7 bases. The CDR3 runs to 14 residues. Trimming took 5 bases from V and 2 from J; bases not matched to a gene: 6. Germline CDR1 and CDR2: SGHNT and YENEEA. As DNA, the CDR3 is TGTGCCAGCAGCGAGCCGACAGGGCCCTACGAGCAGTACTTC. Amino acids: CASSEPTGPYEQYF.

This clone was seen only a few times. This chain connects TRBV11-3 to TRBJ2-1, with TRBD1 identical over 7 bases. J lost 10 bases, V lost 8 bases, and 14 bases had no gene match. This CDR3 spans 14 amino acids. From germline, CDR1 is SGHNT and CDR2 YENEEA. This chain's CDR3 is CASGGAGIQGEQFF. CDR3 nucleotide sequence: TGTGCCAGCGGTGGGGCAGGGATACAGGGGGAGCAGTTCTTC. The variable domain in full, completed from reference TRBV11-3 and TRBJ2-1, reads EAGVVQSPRYKIIEKKQPVAFWCNPISGHNTLYWYLQNLGQGPELLIRYENEEAVDDSQLPKDRFSAERLKGVDSTLKIQPAELGDSAVYLCASGGAGIQGEQFFGPGTRLTVL.

V gene TRBV12-5 combines with J gene TRBJ2-5, with D tentatively TRBD2 (5 bases). The length of the CDR3 is 18 residues. Germline V gene sequence: CDR1 LGHNT, CDR2 FRNRAP. Deletions cut 0 bases from V and 4 bases from J, with 21 bases between. The chain's CDR3 is CASGLVRDGESSPETQYF. DNA for the CDR3: TGTGCTAGTGGTTTGGTACGGGATGGCGAGAGTAGCCCAGAGACCCAGTACTTC.

In its sample, this clone was seen a few times. This sequence joins TRBV6-8 and TRBJ2-7; TRBD1 agrees at 7 bases. CDR3 length: 14 amino acids. In germline, CDR1 is MNHGY, CDR2 SAAAGT. V dropped 8 bases and J dropped 2; count of bases not matched to a gene: 9. CDR3 sequence: CASQLAGGTYEQYF. CDR3 in DNA: TGTGCCAGCCAATTGGCAGGGGGTACCTACGAGCAGTACTTC.

In DNA, the CDR3 is TGTGCCACCAGCAGAGATCCGGGAGGGGCTAACTATGGCTACACCTTC. As protein: CATSRDPGGANYGYTF. The chain recombines TRBV15 with TRBJ1-2, with a possible D match to TRBD1 (5 bases). This CDR3 has 16 residues. Germline loops: CDR1 LNHNV, CDR2 YYDKDF (reference sequence). Trimming stripped 0 bases from V and 0 bases from J, with 11 bases between.

Judged by abundance, this clone is medium-sized (0.01 to 0.1%). CDR3 protein: CASSKGAGAVAGANVLTF. The DNA for the CDR3 is TGTGCCAGCAGCAAAGGAGCGGGAGCGGTCGCTGGGGCCAACGTCCTGACTTTC. V is TRBV11-3 and J is TRBJ2-6, with 8 nucleotides matching TRBD2. The CDR3 is 18 residues long. The junction had 11 bases not matched to a gene; V was cut back by 5 bases and J by 2 bases. Germline V CDR1 and CDR2: SGHNT, YENEEA.